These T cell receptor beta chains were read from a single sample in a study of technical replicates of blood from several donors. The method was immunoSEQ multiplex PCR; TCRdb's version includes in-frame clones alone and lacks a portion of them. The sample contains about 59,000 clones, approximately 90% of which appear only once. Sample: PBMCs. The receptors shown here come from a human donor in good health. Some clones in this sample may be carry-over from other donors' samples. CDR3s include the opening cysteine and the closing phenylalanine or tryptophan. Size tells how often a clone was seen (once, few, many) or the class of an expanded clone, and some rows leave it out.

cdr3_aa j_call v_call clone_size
CASSLRDGRQETQYF TRBJ2-5 TRBV7-2 .
CASSTRTVNEQFF TRBJ2-1 TRBV7-8 once
CAWSVGRNQPQHF TRBJ1-5 TRBV30 .
CASSFSSASGANVLTF TRBJ2-6 TRBV7-2 .
CAISRQGAEQYF TRBJ2-7 TRBV10-3 .
CASSVGGANSPLHF TRBJ1-6 TRBV6-1 once
CASSVQGSNQPQHF TRBJ1-5 TRBV2 few
CASSVPSGQITEAFF TRBJ1-1 TRBV6-1 .
CASSSSRGTGANSPLHF TRBJ1-6 TRBV7-9 .
CASSPLAGRGEQYF TRBJ2-7 TRBV6-6 .
CASSGQGWKGYTF TRBJ1-2 TRBV6-1 .
CASSKFEVGTGSHEQYF TRBJ2-7 TRBV21-1 .
CASSSFLAGGLSGELFF TRBJ2-2 TRBV27 .
CASSLVTGSPLHF TRBJ1-6 TRBV7-9 .
CASSLSPGRFSGNTIYF TRBJ1-3 TRBV11-1 .
CASSPSTGFYEQYF TRBJ2-7 TRBV4-3 .
CASSLTPVGQPQHF TRBJ1-5 TRBV11-2 .
CASSFPGLAGGTNEQFF TRBJ2-1 TRBV11-1 once
CATSRLLRGPQHF TRBJ1-5 TRBV15 .
CATSRGGTGRYEQYF TRBJ2-7 TRBV15 .
CASRSYRWGTDNYGYTF TRBJ1-2 TRBV13 .
CASSIGRGETQYF TRBJ2-5 TRBV19 .
CASSDGKLFF TRBJ1-4 TRBV2 .
CSVARGDHEQFF TRBJ2-1 TRBV29-1 .
CASSLDGLAGGNTQYF TRBJ2-3 TRBV7-2 .
CASSFINQPQHF TRBJ1-5 TRBV6-5 .
CASSFFGQGSNQPQHF TRBJ1-5 TRBV7-2 .
CASSGSGGAKDTQYF TRBJ2-3 TRBV9 .
CAWSKGAGYGYTF TRBJ1-2 TRBV30 once
CAWSNGLAALRADTQYF TRBJ2-3 TRBV30 .
CASSSGGRSTYNSPLHF TRBJ1-6 TRBV7-9 .
CASSLDTVNTEAFF TRBJ1-1 TRBV11-2 .
CASSSNYLYGYTF TRBJ1-2 TRBV7-2 .
CASSQEPRDTYNQPQHF TRBJ1-5 TRBV4-2 once
CASSPQNDWGYTF TRBJ1-2 TRBV18 .
CASSESGTRGSYNEQFF TRBJ2-1 TRBV10-1 .
CASSDSAGADTQYF TRBJ2-3 TRBV6-4 .
CAISESGPEAFF TRBJ1-1 TRBV10-3 few
CASSILTHPTQHF TRBJ1-5 TRBV5-8 once
CASSPTSGSYEQYF TRBJ2-7 TRBV18 .
CASSLGQVDNEKLFF TRBJ1-4 TRBV7-6 .
CASSKSGTVPYEQYF TRBJ2-7 TRBV4-2 .
CASKTGGLEKLFF TRBJ1-4 TRBV28 few
CASSGIGGQSTDTQYF TRBJ2-3 TRBV7-2 .
CASSPQISGANVLTF TRBJ2-6 TRBV5-4 .
CASSLSGTSGPGELFF TRBJ2-2 TRBV27 .
CASSQARGLVSPLHF TRBJ1-6 TRBV4-3 .
CASSTDRGLGLFF TRBJ2-2 TRBV5-6 .